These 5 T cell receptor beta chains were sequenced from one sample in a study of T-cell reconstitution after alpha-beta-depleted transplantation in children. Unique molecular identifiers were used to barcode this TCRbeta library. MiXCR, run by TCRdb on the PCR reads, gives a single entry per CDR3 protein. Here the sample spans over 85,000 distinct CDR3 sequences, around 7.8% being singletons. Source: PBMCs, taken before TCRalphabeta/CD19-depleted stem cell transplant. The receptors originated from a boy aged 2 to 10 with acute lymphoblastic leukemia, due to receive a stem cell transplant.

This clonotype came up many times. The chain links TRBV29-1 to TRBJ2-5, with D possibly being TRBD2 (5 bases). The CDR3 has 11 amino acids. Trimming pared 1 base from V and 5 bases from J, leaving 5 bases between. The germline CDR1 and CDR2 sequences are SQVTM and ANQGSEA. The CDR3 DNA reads TGCAGCGTTGAAGGGGAGGAGACCCAGTACTTC. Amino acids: CSVEGEETQYF.

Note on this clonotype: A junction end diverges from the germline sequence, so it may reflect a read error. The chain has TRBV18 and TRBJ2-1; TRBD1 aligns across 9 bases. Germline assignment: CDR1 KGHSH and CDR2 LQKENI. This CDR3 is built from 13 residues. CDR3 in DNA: TGTGCCAGCTCATCACAGGGGGCCAATCAGCAGTTCTTC. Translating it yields CASSSQGANQQFF.

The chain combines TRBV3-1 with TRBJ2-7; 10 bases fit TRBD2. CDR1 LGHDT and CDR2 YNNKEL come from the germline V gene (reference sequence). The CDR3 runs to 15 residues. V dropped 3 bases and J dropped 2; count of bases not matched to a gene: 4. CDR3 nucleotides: TGTGCCAGCAGCCAGACTAGCGGGTTGACCTACGAGCAGTACTTC. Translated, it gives CASSQTSGLTYEQYF.

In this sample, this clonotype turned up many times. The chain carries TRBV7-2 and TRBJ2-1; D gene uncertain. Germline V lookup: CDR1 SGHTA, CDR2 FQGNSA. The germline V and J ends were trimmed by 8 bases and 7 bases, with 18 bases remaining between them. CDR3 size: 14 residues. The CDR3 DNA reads TGTGCCAGCGGATCTCTCGAGACACGGAATGAGCAGTTCTTC. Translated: CASGSLETRNEQFF. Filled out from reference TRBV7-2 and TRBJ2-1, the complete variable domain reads GAGVSQSPSNKVTEKGKDVELRCDPISGHTALYWYRQSLGQGLEFLIYFQGNSAPDKSGLPSDRFSAERTGGSVSTLTIQRTQQEDSAVYLCASGSLETRNEQFFGPGTRLTVL.

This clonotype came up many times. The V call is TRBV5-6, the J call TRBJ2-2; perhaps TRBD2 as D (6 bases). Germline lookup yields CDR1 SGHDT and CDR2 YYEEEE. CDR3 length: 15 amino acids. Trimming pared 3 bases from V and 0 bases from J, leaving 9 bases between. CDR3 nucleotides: TGTGCCAGCAGCTCCGGGAGATCGAACACCGGGGAGCTGTTTTTT. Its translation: CASSSGRSNTGELFF.